The clone carrying this T cell receptor (beta chain) was seen a handful of times. The source of the sample is a study of early T cells in non-severe SARS-CoV-2 infection. The CDR3 loop spans 17 amino acids. Germline V lookup: CDR1 KGHSH, CDR2 LQKENI. V gave up 4 bases and J gave up 0 bases, with 18 bases separating them. Unique molecular identifier tags were affixed to discrete cDNA molecules. TCRdb redid the calling of the 5' RACE reads with MiXCR, one entry per CDR3 protein. The data show 77,000 or so distinct CDR3 sequences, approximately 15% seen once. The sequenced sample was whole blood, obtained at baseline. The sequence was obtained from an adult who was a healthcare worker with PCR-confirmed SARS-CoV-2 infection or an uninfected control (not recorded which). The chain links TRBV18 to TRBJ1-1; D unresolved. The CDR3 DNA sequence: TGTGCCAGCTCACAGGAGAATGGACGGATCATGAACACTGAAGCTTTCTTT. Its translation: CASSQENGRIMNTEAFF.